The present T cell receptor beta chain was sequenced within a study of blood T cell repertoires in COVID-19 (dated by TCRdb to between 2020 and 2021). Regarding the complete study: Collaborator samples came from the United States, Italy and Spain and covered acute and convalescent phases of COVID-19. The material from the prospective study consisted of cDNA or gDNA derived from T cells, B-cell-depleted T cells, or PBMCs. Subjects who had been exposed to COVID-19, were actively infected with it, or had recovered from it provided the deeply sampled blood TCRbeta repertoires that made up the dataset. The repertoires were made available in a free public database intended to serve as a resource for research on the immune response to SARS-CoV-2. Samples came from the ongoing ImmuneRACE study (first 160 participants) plus 1,254 subjects from 6 global collaborators. The sample metadata nearly always contained a de-identified subject ID, COVID-19 status, age in years and sex. HLA class I and class II types, where available, came from metadata supplied by the sample provider rather than from assay-based typing.

This clone was recorded only once. It lacks a known antigen. No base quality values were provided; no much bigger clone lies one nucleotide off. The immunoSEQ Assay, a bias-controlled multiplex PCR, was used to amplify TCRbeta CDR3 regions from genomic DNA. The authors processed their data as follows. The number of nucleated cells in each sample was estimated by amplification of reference gene primers within the assay. To quantify the absolute abundance of each unique TCRbeta CDR3 rearrangement, sequence reads were collapsed and filtered. For each sample, productive Simpson clonality was calculated as the square root of Simpson's diversity index across productive rearrangements. The source is immuneACCESS, and TCRdb retained only in-frame sequences with V and J called. Part of the clones is not carried over; for the studies checked, unresolved V genes explain less than half of this, and the remainder is unexplained. Clone size and V and J calls were adopted from that table, with D and trimming inferred from the DNA. This sample gives some 78,000 clones in total; about 89% of them show up just once. Jointly, the top ten make up approximately 5% of the sample.

Collaborating institutions collected whole blood in K2EDTA tubes following their own protocols. Collaborator samples were shipped for TCRbeta analysis as frozen whole blood, isolated PBMCs, or DNA extracted from either sample type. Broader findings and caveats from the paper: The amount of clinical and demographic metadata varied by source and participant and was provided uncurated.

The CDR3 has 15 amino acids, counting the end cysteine and phenylalanine. Only the CDR3 part of the read is kept: 45 bases, read in frame from the first base. CDR1 LNHDA and CDR2 SQIVND are derived from the germline V gene (reference sequence). V is reduced by 7 bases and J by 1 base, leaving a spacing of 16 bases between them. The source material was peripheral blood. This sequence originates from a man aged 45-65 years with active or convalescent COVID-19. The V and J genes are TRBV19 and TRBJ2-5, with the D segment identity uncertain. The DNA sequence follows: TGTGCCAGTACCGAGACACTGGTCAGCCAAGAGACCCAGTACTTC. The resulting protein is CASTETLVSQETQYF.